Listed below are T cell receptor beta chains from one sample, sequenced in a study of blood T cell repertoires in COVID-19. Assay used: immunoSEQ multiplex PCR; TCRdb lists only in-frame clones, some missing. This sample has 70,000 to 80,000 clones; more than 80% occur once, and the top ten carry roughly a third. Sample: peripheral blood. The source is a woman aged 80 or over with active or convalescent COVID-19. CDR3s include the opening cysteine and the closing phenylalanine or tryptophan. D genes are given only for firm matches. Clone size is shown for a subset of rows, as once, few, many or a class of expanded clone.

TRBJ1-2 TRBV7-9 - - TGTGCCAGCAGCTTACGCAGGGGACGCGGCTACACCTTC CASSLRRGRGYTF
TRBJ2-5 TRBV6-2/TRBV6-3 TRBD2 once TGTGCCAGCACCCCCCGCCTAGCGGGGGAACCCCAAGAGACCCAGTACTTC CASTPRLAGEPQETQYF
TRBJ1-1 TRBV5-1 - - TGCGCCAGCAGCTTGACTACCCAAGGAACTGAAGCTTTCTTT CASSLTTQGTEAFF
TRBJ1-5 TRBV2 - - TGTGCCAGCGTTCTTGCAGGGAATCAGCCCCAGCATTTT CASVLAGNQPQHF
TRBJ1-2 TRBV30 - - TGTGCCTGGAGTTTCGGCAGAGGACTAAACTATGGCTACACCTTC CAWSFGRGLNYGYTF
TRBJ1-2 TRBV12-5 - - TGTGCTAGTGGCCGTGGGACTCTGGCTAACTATGGCTACACCTTC CASGRGTLANYGYTF
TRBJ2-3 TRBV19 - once TGTGCCAGTAGGGTCGGGGGAGTTGGCACAGATACGCAGTATTTT CASRVGGVGTDTQYF
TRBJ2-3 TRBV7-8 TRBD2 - TGTGCCAGCAGCTTAGCTAGCGGGGGCCTTACAGATACGCAGTATTTT CASSLASGGLTDTQYF
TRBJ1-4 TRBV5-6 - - TGTGCCAGCAGCTGGAGGGTATTGGGAACTAATGAAAAACTGTTTTTT CASSWRVLGTNEKLFF
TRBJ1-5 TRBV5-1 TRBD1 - TGCGCCAGCAGCCTGACAGGGGAGAGCAATCAGCCCCAGCATTTT CASSLTGESNQPQHF
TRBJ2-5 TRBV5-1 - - TGCGCCAGCAGCCTCATAGCGTACCAAGAGACCCAGTACTTC CASSLIAYQETQYF
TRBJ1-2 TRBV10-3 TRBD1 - TGTGCCACCGCGGACAGGCCCTATGGCTACACCTTC CATADRPYGYTF
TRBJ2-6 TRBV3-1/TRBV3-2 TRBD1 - TGTGCCAGCAGCGACCGGGACAGGATGTTCTCTGGGGCCAACGTCCTGACTTTC CASSDRDRMFSGANVLTF
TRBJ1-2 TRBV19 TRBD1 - TGTGCCAGTAGTCCCCTTTCTTCCGCACAGGGGGCGCGTCTTGGCTACACCTTC CASSPLSSAQGARLGYTF
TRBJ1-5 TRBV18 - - TGTGCCAGCTCACCGGGGGCACAGAGCAATCAGCCCCAGCATTTT CASSPGAQSNQPQHF
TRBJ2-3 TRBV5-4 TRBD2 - TGTGCCAGCAGCCAGGCGGGGGGGCGCACAGATACGCAGTATTTT CASSQAGGRTDTQYF
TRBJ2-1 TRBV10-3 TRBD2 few TGTGCCTTATCCGGGGGGGGAACCCTCGAAGGGCAGTTCTTC CALSGGGTLEGQFF
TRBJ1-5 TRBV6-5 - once TGTGCCAGCAGTTACTACAATTACAATCAGCCCCAGCATTTT CASSYYNYNQPQHF
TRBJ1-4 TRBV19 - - TGTGCCAGTAGAAGTGACCAGGGTGAAAAACTGTTTTTT CASRSDQGEKLFF
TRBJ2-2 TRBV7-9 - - TGTGCCAGCAGCTCCCCCCCGGGTCACGCGAACACCGGGGAGCTGTTTTTT CASSSPPGHANTGELFF
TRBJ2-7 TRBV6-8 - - TGTGCCAGCATGTCCGGGTTTTCCTACGAGCAGTACTTC CASMSGFSYEQYF
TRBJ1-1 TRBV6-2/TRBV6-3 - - TGTGCCAGCAGTTACCTACGAGGGTACACTGAAGCTTTCTTT CASSYLRGYTEAFF
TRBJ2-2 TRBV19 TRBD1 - TGTGCCAGTAGTATAGAACGGGACAGGGGGGACACCGGGGAGCTGTTTTTT CASSIERDRGDTGELFF
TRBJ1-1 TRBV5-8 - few TGTGCCAGCTCCTGGGGGCAATGGGGCACTGAAGCTTTCTTT CASSWGQWGTEAFF
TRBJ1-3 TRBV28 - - TGTGCCAGCAGTGGGGGCGCGTCTGGAAACACCATATATTTT CASSGGASGNTIYF
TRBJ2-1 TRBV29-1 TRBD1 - TGCAGCGAGGGACAGGTCAATGAGCAGTTCTTC CSEGQVNEQFF
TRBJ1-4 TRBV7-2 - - TGTGCCAGCAGCTTATCTCAAGGGACTGGGGGGGAAAAACTGTTTTTT CASSLSQGTGGEKLFF
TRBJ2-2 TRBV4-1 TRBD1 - TGCGCCAGCAGCCCCCTCGGACAGGGGGGGGGAACCGGGGAGCTGTTTTTT CASSPLGQGGGTGELFF
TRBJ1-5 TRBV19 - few TGTGCCGGAGGTCAGAACAATCAGCCCCAGCATTTT CAGGQNNQPQHF
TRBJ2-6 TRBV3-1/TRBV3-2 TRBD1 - TGTGCCAGCAGCCAAGGAGGGGGCGGCGTCTCTGGGGCCAACGTCCTGACTTTC CASSQGGGGVSGANVLTF
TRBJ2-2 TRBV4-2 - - TGTGCCAGCAGTCTTAGCACCGGGGAGCTGTTTTTT CASSLSTGELFF
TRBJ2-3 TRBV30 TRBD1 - TGTGCCTGGAGTACGACAGGGAGTAGCACAGATACGCAGTATTTT CAWSTTGSSTDTQYF
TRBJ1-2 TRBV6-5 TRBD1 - TGTGCCAGCAGGGAGGGGACAGGGGGCTATGGCTACACCTTC CASREGTGGYGYTF
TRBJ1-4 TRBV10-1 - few TGCGCCAGCAGTCCAGGCTTAACTAATGAAAAACTGTTTTTT CASSPGLTNEKLFF
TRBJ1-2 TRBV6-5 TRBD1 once TGTGCCAGCCGATCCTTCAGGGGGGACTATGGCTACACCTTC CASRSFRGDYGYTF
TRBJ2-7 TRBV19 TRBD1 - TGTGCCAGTAGTATGGCCCTACAGGGGGACTACGAGCAGTACTTC CASSMALQGDYEQYF